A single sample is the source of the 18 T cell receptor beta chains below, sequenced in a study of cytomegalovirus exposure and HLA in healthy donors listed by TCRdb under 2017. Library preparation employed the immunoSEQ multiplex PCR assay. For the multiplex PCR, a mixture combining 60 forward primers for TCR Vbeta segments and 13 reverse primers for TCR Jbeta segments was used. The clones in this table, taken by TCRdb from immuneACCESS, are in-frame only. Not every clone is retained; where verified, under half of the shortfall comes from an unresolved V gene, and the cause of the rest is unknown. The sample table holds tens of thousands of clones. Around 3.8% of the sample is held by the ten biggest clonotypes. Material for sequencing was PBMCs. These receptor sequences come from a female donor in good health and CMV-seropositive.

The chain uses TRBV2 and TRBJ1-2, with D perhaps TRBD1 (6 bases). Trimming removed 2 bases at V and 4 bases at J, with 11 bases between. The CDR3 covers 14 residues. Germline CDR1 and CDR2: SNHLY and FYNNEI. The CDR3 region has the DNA TGTGCCAGCAGTGAACAGGGGACCGGCTATGGCTACACCTTC. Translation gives CASSEQGTGYGYTF.

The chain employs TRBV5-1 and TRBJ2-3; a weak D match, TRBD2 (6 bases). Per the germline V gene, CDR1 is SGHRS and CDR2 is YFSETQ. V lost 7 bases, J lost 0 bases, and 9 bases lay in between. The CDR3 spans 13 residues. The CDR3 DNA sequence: TGCGCCAGCCGGGACTTCAGCACAGATACGCAGTATTTT. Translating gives CASRDFSTDTQYF.

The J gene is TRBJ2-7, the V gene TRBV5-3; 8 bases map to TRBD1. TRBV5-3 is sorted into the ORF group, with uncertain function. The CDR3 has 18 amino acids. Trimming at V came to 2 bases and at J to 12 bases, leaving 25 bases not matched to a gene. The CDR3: CARSFPPPGQGIRVSLYF. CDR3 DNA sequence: TGTGCCAGAAGCTTCCCCCCGCCCGGACAGGGCATCCGGGTGAGTCTGTACTTC.

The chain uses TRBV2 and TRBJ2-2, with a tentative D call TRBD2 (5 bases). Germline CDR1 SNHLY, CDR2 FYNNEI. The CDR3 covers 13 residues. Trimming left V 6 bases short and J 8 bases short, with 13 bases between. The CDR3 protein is CASREEQRGELFF. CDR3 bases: TGTGCCAGCAGGGAGGAACAGAGGGGGGAGCTGTTTTTT.

Written as DNA, the CDR3 is TGTGCCATCAAAGGGGGCCACGAGCAGTACTTC. Protein: CAIKGGHEQYF. The chain recombines TRBV10-3 with TRBJ2-7; 7 bases match TRBD1. Per the germline V gene, CDR1 is ENHRY and CDR2 is SYGVKD. The CDR3 is 11 residues long. Trimming at V came to 7 bases and at J to 5 bases, leaving 2 bases not matched to a gene.

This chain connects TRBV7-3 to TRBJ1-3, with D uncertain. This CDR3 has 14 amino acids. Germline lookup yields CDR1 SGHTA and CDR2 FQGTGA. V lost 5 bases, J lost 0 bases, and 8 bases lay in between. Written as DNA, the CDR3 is TGTGCCAGCAGCCCCGGGAGCTCTGGAAACACCATATATTTT. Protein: CASSPGSSGNTIYF. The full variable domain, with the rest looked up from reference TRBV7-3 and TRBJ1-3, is GAGVSQTPSNKVTEKGKYVELRCDPISGHTALYWYRQSLGQGPEFLIYFQGTGAADDSGLPNDRFFAVRPEGSVSTLKIQRTERGDSAVYLCASSPGSSGNTIYFGEGSWLTVV.

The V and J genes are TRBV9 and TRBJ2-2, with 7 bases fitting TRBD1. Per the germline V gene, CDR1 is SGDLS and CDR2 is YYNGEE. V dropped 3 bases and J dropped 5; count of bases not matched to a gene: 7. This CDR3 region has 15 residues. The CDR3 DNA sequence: TGTGCCAGCAGCGCAAAACAGGGGCGGACCGGGGAGCTGTTTTTT. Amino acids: CASSAKQGRTGELFF.

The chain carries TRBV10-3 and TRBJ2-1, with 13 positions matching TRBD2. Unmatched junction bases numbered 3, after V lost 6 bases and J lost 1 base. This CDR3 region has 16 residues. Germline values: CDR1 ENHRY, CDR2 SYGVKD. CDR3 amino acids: CAIRGTSGISYNEQFF. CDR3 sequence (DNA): TGTGCCATCAGGGGGACTAGCGGGATATCCTACAATGAGCAGTTCTTC.

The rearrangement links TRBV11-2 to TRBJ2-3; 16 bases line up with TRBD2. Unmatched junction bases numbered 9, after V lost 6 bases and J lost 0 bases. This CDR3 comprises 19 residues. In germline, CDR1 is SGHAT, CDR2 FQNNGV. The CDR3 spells CASSRTPGLAGGSTDTQYF. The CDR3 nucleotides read TGTGCCAGCAGTCGCACCCCGGGACTAGCGGGGGGGAGCACAGATACGCAGTATTTT.

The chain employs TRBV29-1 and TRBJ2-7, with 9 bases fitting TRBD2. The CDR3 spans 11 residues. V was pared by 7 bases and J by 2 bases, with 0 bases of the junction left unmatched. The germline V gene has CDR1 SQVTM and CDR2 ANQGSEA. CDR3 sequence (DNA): TGCAGCGGGACTAGCGCCTACGAGCAGTACTTC. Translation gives CSGTSAYEQYF.

Here the CDR3 reads CASSQGLQGDTEAFF. The CDR3 DNA is TGCGCCAGCAGCCAAGGCCTTCAGGGGGACACTGAAGCTTTCTTT. The chain is built from TRBV4-3 and TRBJ1-1; 7 positions agree with TRBD1. The CDR3 consists of 15 residues. J was trimmed by 3 bases and V by 1 base; bases with no gene match: 5. From germline, CDR1 is LGHNA and CDR2 YSLEER.

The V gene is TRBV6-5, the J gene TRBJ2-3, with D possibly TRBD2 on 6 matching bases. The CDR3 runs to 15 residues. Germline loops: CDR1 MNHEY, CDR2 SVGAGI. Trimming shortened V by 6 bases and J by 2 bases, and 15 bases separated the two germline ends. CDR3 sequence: CASRPLGLLTDTQYF. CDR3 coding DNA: TGTGCCAGCAGACCCTTGGGACTTCTCACAGATACGCAGTATTTT.

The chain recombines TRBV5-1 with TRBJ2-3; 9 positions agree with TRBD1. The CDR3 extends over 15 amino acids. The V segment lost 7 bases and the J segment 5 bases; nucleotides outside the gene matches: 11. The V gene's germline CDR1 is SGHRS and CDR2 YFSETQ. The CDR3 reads CASRDRQGVRDTQYF. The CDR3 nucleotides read TGCGCCAGCCGCGACCGACAGGGGGTTCGAGATACGCAGTATTTT.

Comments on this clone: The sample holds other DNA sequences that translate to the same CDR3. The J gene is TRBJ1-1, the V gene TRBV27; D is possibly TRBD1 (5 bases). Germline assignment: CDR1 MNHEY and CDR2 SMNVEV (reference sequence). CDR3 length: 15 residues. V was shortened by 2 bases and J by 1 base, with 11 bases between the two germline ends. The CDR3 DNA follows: TGTGCCAGCAGTTTAAGGTCAAGGGGGAACACTGAAGCTTTCTTT. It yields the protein CASSLRSRGNTEAFF.

CDR3 residues: CASSPQSSGNTIYF. The CDR3 region has the DNA TGTGCCAGCAGCCCACAGAGCTCTGGAAACACCATATATTTT. V gene TRBV7-9 combines with J gene TRBJ1-3; D is undetermined. Germline assignment: CDR1 SEHNR and CDR2 FQNEAQ (reference sequence). The CDR3 has 14 amino acids. V lost 5 bases and J lost 0, with 8 bases in between.

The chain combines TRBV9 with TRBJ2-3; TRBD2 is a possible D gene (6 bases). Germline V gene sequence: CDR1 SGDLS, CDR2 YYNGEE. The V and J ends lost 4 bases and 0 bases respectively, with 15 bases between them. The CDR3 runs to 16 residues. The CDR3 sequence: CASSLSRGSSTDTQYF. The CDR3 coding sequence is TGTGCCAGCAGCCTGTCACGGGGGTCTAGCACAGATACGCAGTATTTT.

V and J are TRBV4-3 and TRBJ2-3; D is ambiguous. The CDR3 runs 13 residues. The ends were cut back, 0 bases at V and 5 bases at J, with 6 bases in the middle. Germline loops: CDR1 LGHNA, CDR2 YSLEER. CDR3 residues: CASSQDWRDTQYF. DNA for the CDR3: TGCGCCAGCAGCCAAGATTGGAGAGATACGCAGTATTTT.

CDR3 protein: CASSLNRVNTEAFF. The DNA for the CDR3 is TGTGCCAGCAGCTTAAACAGGGTGAACACTGAAGCTTTCTTT. The genes are TRBV7-4 and TRBJ1-1, with D possibly TRBD1 on 6 matching bases. V lost 2 bases and J 0 bases, leaving 7 bases between the germline ends. Per the germline V gene, CDR1 is SGHVT and CDR2 is SQSDAQ. CDR3 length: 14 amino acids. The entire variable domain, with the rest obtained from reference TRBV7-4 and TRBJ1-1, is as follows: GAGVSQSPRYKVAKRGRDVALRCDSISGHVTLYWYRQTLGQGSEVLTYSQSDAQRDKSGRPSGRFSAERPERSVSTLKIQRTEQGDSAVYLCASSLNRVNTEAFFGQGTRLTVV.